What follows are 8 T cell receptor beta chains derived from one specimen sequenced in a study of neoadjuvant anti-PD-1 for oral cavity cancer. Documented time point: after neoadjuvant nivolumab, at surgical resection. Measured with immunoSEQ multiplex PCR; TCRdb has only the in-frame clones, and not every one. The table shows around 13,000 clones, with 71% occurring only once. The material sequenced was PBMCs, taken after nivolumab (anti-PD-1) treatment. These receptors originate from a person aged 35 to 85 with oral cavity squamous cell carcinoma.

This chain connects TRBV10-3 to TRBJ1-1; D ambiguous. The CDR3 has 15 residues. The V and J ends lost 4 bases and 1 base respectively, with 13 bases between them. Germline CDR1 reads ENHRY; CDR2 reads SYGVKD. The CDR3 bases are TGTGCCATCAGTGGGACGGCAAAAGGGAACACTGAAGCTTTCTTT. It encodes CAISGTAKGNTEAFF.

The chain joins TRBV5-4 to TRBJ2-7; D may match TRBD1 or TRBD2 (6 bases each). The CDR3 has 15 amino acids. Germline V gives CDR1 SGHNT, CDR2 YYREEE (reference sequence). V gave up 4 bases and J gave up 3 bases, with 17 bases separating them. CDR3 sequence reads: CASSGGTPGVYEQYF. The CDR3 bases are TGTGCCAGCAGCGGGGGGACGCCAGGGGTCTACGAGCAGTACTTC.

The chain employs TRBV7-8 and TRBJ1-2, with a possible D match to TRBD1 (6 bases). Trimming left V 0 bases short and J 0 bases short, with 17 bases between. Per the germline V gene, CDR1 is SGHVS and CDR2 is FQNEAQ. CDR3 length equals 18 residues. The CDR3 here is CASSLAYRDGLTNYGYTF. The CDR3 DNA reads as TGTGCCAGCAGCTTAGCCTACAGGGATGGGCTGACTAACTATGGCTACACCTTC.

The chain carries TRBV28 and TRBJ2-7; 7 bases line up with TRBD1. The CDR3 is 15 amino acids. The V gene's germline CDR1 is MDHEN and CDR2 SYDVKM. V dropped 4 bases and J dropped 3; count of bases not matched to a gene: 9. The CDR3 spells CASSSEYRGSYEQYF. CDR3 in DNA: TGTGCCAGCAGTTCCGAGTACAGGGGCAGCTACGAGCAGTACTTC.

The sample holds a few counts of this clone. CDR3 DNA: TGTGCCAGCAGCAGGCAGGGGGGCACTGAAGCTTTCTTT. Translated: CASSRQGGTEAFF. V usage is TRBV11-1 and J usage is TRBJ1-1; 7 positions match TRBD1. Germline CDR1 and CDR2: SGHAT and FQDESV (reference sequence). The J segment lost 4 bases and the V segment lost 5 bases, leaving 4 bases of the junction unmatched. The CDR3 consists of 13 residues.

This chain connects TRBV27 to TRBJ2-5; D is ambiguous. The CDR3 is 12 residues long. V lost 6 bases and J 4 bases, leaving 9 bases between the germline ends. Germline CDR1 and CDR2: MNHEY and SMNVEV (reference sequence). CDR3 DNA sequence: TGTGCCAGCAGGGGCGACGGAGAGACCCAGTACTTC. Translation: CASRGDGETQYF.

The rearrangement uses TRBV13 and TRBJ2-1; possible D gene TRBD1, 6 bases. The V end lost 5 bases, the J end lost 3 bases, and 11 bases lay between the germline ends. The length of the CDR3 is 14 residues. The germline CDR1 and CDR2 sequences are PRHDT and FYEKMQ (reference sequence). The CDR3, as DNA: TGTGCCAGCAGCACGGACAGTGGCTACAATGAGCAGTTCTTC. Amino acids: CASSTDSGYNEQFF.

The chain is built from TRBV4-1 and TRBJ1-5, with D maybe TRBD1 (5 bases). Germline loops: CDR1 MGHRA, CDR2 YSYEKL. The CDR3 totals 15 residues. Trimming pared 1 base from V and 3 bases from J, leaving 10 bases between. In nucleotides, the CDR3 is TGCGCCAGCAGCCAAGGGACACAGCTCAATCAGCCCCAGCATTTT. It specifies CASSQGTQLNQPQHF.